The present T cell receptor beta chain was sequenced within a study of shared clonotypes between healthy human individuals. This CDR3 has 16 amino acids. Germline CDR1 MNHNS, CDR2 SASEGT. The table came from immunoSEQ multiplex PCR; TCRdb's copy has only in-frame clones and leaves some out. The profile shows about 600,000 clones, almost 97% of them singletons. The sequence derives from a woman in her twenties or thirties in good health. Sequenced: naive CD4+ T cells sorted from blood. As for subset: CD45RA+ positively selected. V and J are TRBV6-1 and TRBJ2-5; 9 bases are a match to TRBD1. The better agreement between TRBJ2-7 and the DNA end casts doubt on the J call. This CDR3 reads CASSEPDRGSFYEQYF. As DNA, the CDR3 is TGTGCCAGCAGTGAGCCCGACAGGGGGAGTTTCTACGAGCAGTACTTC.